These 18 T cell receptor beta chains share one sample of origin, sequenced in a study of T-cell reconstitution after alpha-beta-depleted transplantation in children. This sample's TCRbeta library carried unique molecular identifier barcodes. TCRdb used MiXCR to reprocess the PCR reads, holding one entry per CDR3 protein. The table has about 440,000 distinct CDR3 sequences, about 40% seen once. The starting material was PBMCs, obtained before TCRalphabeta/CD19-depleted stem cell transplant. Receptors were obtained from a girl under 10 years old with aplastic anemia, due to receive a stem cell transplant.

Points on this clonotype: Possible read error: a much larger clone is one base away. The chain recombines TRBV7-9 with TRBJ1-5; no firm D call. The J call may be in error: the DNA end matches TRBJ2-3 better. This CDR3 region has 14 residues. CDR1 SEHNR and CDR2 FQNEAQ come from the germline V gene (reference sequence). The CDR3 DNA reads as TGTGCCAGCAGCTTTAGTGAGAGCAATCAGCCCCAGTATTTT. Translated: CASSFSESNQPQYF.

This chain connects TRBV28 to TRBJ2-7, with 9 bases that match TRBD1. The CDR3 is 16 residues long. V dropped 6 bases and J dropped 2; count of bases not matched to a gene: 11. CDR1 and CDR2 (germline): MDHEN, SYDVKM. CDR3 in DNA: TGTGCCAGCAGACATCCCCCGGGACAGGGCGCCTACGAGCAGTACTTC. It translates to CASRHPPGQGAYEQYF.

This clonotype turned up a few times. V usage is TRBV7-2 and J usage is TRBJ2-7; TRBD1 is a possible D gene (5 bases). V dropped 0 bases and J dropped 4 bases, with 10 bases sitting between them. The CDR3 runs 14 residues. Germline V CDR1 and CDR2: SGHTA, FQGNSA. CDR3 amino acids: CASSLAGLDYEQYF. The CDR3 nucleotides read TGTGCCAGCAGCTTAGCGGGGCTAGATTACGAGCAGTACTTC.

This clonotype was recorded many times. The J gene is TRBJ2-1, the V gene TRBV20-1, with TRBD2 matching 9 bases. CDR1 and CDR2 (germline): DFQATT, SNEGSKA (reference sequence). The CDR3 has 15 residues. Trimming cost V 4 bases and J 4 bases; bases outside gene matches: 8. The CDR3 DNA is TGCAGTGCTATAAATAGCGGGAGCGGTTACAATGAGCAGTTCTTC. Its translation is CSAINSGSGYNEQFF.

The genes are TRBV10-1 and TRBJ2-1; TRBD1 matches 8 bases. This CDR3 is 15 amino acids long. V shed 0 bases and J 3 bases; nucleotides not matched to a gene: 1. The germline V gene has CDR1 WNHNN and CDR2 SYGVQD (reference sequence). Here the CDR3 reads CASSESTGVYNEQFF. CDR3 in DNA: TGCGCCAGCAGTGAGTCGACAGGGGTCTACAATGAGCAGTTCTTC.

Written as DNA, the CDR3 is TGTGCCACCAGCAGAGATGACGGCAATCAGCCCCAGCATTTT. This sequence encodes CATSRDDGNQPQHF. The chain combines TRBV15 with TRBJ1-5; D is unresolved. The germline CDR1 and CDR2 sequences are LNHNV and YYDKDF (reference sequence). The CDR3 has 14 amino acids. Trimming cost V 0 bases and J 2 bases, with 5 bases left between them.

The chain uses TRBV7-9 and TRBJ1-6, with TRBD1 matching 9 bases. The junction had 8 bases not matched to a gene; V was cut back by 5 bases and J by 6 bases. The CDR3 loop spans 16 amino acids. From germline, CDR1 is SEHNR and CDR2 FQNEAQ (reference sequence). This chain's CDR3 is CASSREDRGGNSPLHF. CDR3 bases: TGTGCCAGCAGCAGAGAGGACAGGGGTGGTAATTCACCCCTCCACTTT.

This clonotype came up many times. This rearrangement joins TRBV20-1 to TRBJ1-5; 7 positions match TRBD1. The trim removed 6 bases at V and 4 bases at J, leaving 6 bases unmatched. Germline values: CDR1 DFQATT, CDR2 SNEGSKA (reference sequence). The CDR3 runs to 13 residues. The CDR3 nucleotides read TGCAGTGCCTCAGACAGGGAAAATCAGCCCCAGCATTTT. It translates to CSASDRENQPQHF.

The V gene is TRBV5-1, the J gene TRBJ2-3; no clear D gene. Trimming took 0 bases from V and 1 from J, leaving 9 bases between them. Germline CDR1 reads SGHRS; CDR2 reads YFSETQ. This CDR3 is built from 15 residues. CDR3 DNA sequence: TGCGCCAGCAGCTTGGGTCCCTACGGCACAGATACGCAGTATTTT. This translates into CASSLGPYGTDTQYF.

This clonotype appeared many times. This chain joins TRBV5-5 and TRBJ2-7, with a weak D call TRBD1 (5 bases). CDR1 and CDR2 (germline): SGHKS, YYEKEE (reference sequence). The CDR3 length is 13 residues. V was cut by 5 bases and J by 11 bases, with 20 bases left in between. DNA for the CDR3: TGTGCCAGCAGTTCACCTTCATTACAGGATGAGTACTTC. It is translated as CASSSPSLQDEYF.

In its sample, this clonotype was seen a few times. V gene TRBV2 combines with J gene TRBJ2-5; the match to TRBD1 covers 10 bases. There are 14 residues in the CDR3. V lost 6 bases to trimming and J lost 4 bases; unmatched junction nucleotides: 5. Germline CDR1 SNHLY, CDR2 FYNNEI. This CDR3 is CASRGDRGRETQYF. CDR3 coding DNA: TGTGCCAGCAGGGGCGACAGGGGGCGAGAGACCCAGTACTTC.

This clonotype is a singleton in its sample. This chain joins TRBV20-1 and TRBJ2-7; D is unclear. V was pared by 3 bases and J by 0 bases, with 12 bases between. Germline CDR1 DFQATT, CDR2 SNEGSKA (reference sequence). The CDR3 has 14 amino acids. As DNA, the CDR3 is TGCAGTGCTAGTCCCGGGTCGTACTCCTACGAGCAGTACTTC. Protein sequence: CSASPGSYSYEQYF.

V usage is TRBV9 and J usage is TRBJ1-6; the match to TRBD1 covers 7 bases. V lost 0 bases, J lost 0 bases, and 6 bases stayed unmatched. Germline lookup yields CDR1 SGDLS and CDR2 YYNGEE. This CDR3 has 18 amino acids. The CDR3, as DNA: TGTGCCAGCAGCGTAGAAGGCAGGGGGAGCTCCTATAATTCACCCCTCCACTTT. Its protein is CASSVEGRGSSYNSPLHF. Using reference TRBV9 and TRBJ1-6 for the parts outside the CDR3, the full variable domain is DSGVTQTPKHLITATGQRVTLRCSPRSGDLSVYWYQQSLDQGLQFLIQYYNGEERAKGNILERFSAQQFPDLHSELNLSSLELGDSALYFCASSVEGRGSSYNSPLHFGNGTRLTVT.

The chain combines TRBV20-1 with TRBJ2-3; 9 nucleotides agree with TRBD2. Trimming removed 3 bases from V and 0 bases from J; junction bases left unmatched: 4. The CDR3 totals 15 residues. The germline gives CDR1 DFQATT, CDR2 SNEGSKA (reference sequence). CDR3 DNA sequence: TGCAGTGCTAGTTCTAGCGGGGCTAGCACAGATACGCAGTATTTT. This sequence encodes CSASSSGASTDTQYF.

This clonotype was observed at least ten times. The CDR3 protein is CASSSRLAGPSDTQYF. The CDR3 bases are TGTGCCAGCAGTTCTAGACTAGCGGGGCCCTCAGATACGCAGTATTTT. This rearrangement joins TRBV7-9 to TRBJ2-3, with 11 nucleotides matching TRBD2. The V gene end was trimmed by 6 bases and the J gene end by 4 bases; junction bases not matched to a gene: 9. Germline V gene sequence: CDR1 SEHNR, CDR2 FQNEAQ (reference sequence). The length of the CDR3 is 16 residues.

The chain has TRBV20-1 and TRBJ2-7; D remains unclear. The CDR3 runs to 13 residues. V was pared by 2 bases and J by 0 bases, with 8 bases between. Per the germline V gene, CDR1 is DFQATT and CDR2 is SNEGSKA (reference sequence). For the CDR3, the DNA is TGCAGTGCTAGACCGGTTGACTCCTACGAGCAGTACTTC. This gives the protein CSARPVDSYEQYF.

The chain carries TRBV5-1 and TRBJ2-3; 12 bases line up with TRBD1. The CDR3 extends over 15 amino acids. Trimming at V came to 2 bases and at J to 4 bases, leaving 2 bases not matched to a gene. Per the germline V gene, CDR1 is SGHRS and CDR2 is YFSETQ. CDR3 bases: TGCGCCAGCAGCTTCTGGGACAGGGGGCCAGATACGCAGTATTTT. This translates into CASSFWDRGPDTQYF.

At least ten counts were recorded for this clonotype. The chain uses TRBV14 and TRBJ2-7; no clear D gene. Germline assignment: CDR1 SGHDN and CDR2 FVKESK. This CDR3 spans 15 amino acids. Trimming took 0 bases from V and 0 from J, leaving 9 bases between them. The CDR3 reads CASSQDPRSSYEQYF. The CDR3 bases are TGTGCCAGCAGCCAAGACCCGAGAAGCTCCTACGAGCAGTACTTC. The complete variable domain, with remaining parts taken from reference TRBV14 and TRBJ2-7, reads EAGVTQFPSHSVIEKGQTVTLRCDPISGHDNLYWYRRVMGKEIKFLLHFVKESKQDESGMPNNRFLAERTGGTYSTLKVQPAELEDSGVYFCASSQDPRSSYEQYFGPGTRLTVT.